This T cell receptor beta chain was recovered during a study of OX40 agonist ivuxolimab in advanced cancers. Study-level information: From 23 to 79 years was the age range, with a mean of roughly 59 years, and around 83% were male. Study-wide findings and caveats: There were, on average, more expanded clones in CD8+ T cells than in CD4+. Individuals who were partial responders at 0.1-3.0 mg/kg had clonal expansion that ranked among the lowest.

Worth noting for this clone: Its antigen remains unidentified.

Sequencing was performed with immunoSEQ multiplex PCR; in TCRdb, only in-frame clones are kept and a portion is missing. This table holds tens of thousands of clones, around 86% found once. Sequencing used CD4+ or CD8+ T cells sorted from blood, obtained in a trial of the OX40 agonist ivuxolimab. The source of this sequence is an adult with an advanced solid tumor such as melanoma, head and neck, liver or kidney cancer.

CDR3 residues: CASSQDGPRQETQYF. The CDR3 nucleotides read TGCGCCAGCAGCCAAGATGGCCCACGCCAAGAGACCCAGTACTTC. The V gene is TRBV4-1, the J gene TRBJ2-5; no definite D call. Germline V lookup: CDR1 MGHRA, CDR2 YSYEKL. Trimming removed 0 bases at V and 1 base at J, with 9 bases between. This CDR3 has 15 residues.